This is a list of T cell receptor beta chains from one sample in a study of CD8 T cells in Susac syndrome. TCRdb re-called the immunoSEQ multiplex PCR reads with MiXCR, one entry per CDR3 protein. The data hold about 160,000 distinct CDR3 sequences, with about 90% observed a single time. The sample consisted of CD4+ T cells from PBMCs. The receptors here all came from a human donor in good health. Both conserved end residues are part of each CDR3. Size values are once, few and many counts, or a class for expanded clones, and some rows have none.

CASSQDDRGLIGYTF | TRBJ1-2 | NA | TRBV4-1
CASSQEVQGEKLFF | TRBJ1-4 | NA | TRBV4-3
CASSQLGLAGGPNEQFF | TRBJ2-1 | NA | TRBV14
CASTRADMNTEAFF | TRBJ1-1 | NA | TRBV9
CASSQEGQSYEQYF | TRBJ2-7 | NA | TRBV3-1
CASSPDPQETQYF | TRBJ2-5 | NA | TRBV7-2
CSVGTGGLYEQYF | TRBJ2-7 | NA | TRBV29-1
CASTRPQGISTEAFF | TRBJ1-1 | NA | TRBV28
CASSRQADTQYF | TRBJ2-3 | NA | TRBV11-2
CSVESGVTDTQYF | TRBJ2-3 | once | TRBV29-1
CASSPTSNRGQNTEAFF | TRBJ1-1 | NA | TRBV12-3/TRBV12-4